The subject of this entry is one T cell receptor (beta chain). Its target is not known. Data came from immunoSEQ multiplex PCR; TCRdb stores just in-frame clones and leaves some out. The sample consists of about 1 million clones, roughly 80% of them appearing once. The CDR3 extends over 12 amino acids. The V gene lost 5 bases and the J gene lost 2 bases, with 3 bases spanning the gap. Germline V lookup: CDR1 MNHEY, CDR2 SVGAGI. This sample was taken from a study of shared clonotypes between healthy human individuals. Whole-study findings and limits: In contrast to clonotypes shared by all four donors, non-shared clonotypes had lower generation probabilities. Memory subsets had estimated richness that was generally smaller than that of naive subsets.

This clonotype originated in a man aged 18 to 35 in good health. The V call is TRBV6-5, the J call TRBJ2-2; no firm D call. The sequenced sample was memory CD4+ T cells sorted from blood. Noted subset: CD45RA-negative fraction. CDR3 region: CASSTNTGELFF. CDR3 bases: TGTGCCAGCAGTACTAACACCGGGGAGCTGTTTTTT.